This is a list of T cell receptor beta chains from one sample in a study of blood T cell repertoires in COVID-19. The table came from immunoSEQ multiplex PCR; TCRdb's copy has only in-frame clones and leaves some out. The data hold some 180,000 clones, with over 75% observed a single time. Material for sequencing was peripheral blood. The receptors here all came from a man in his forties or fifties with COVID-19, enrolled during active disease. Each CDR3 is given without its conserved first and last residue.

length	V	J	CDR3
14	TRBV28	TRBJ1-5	ASSRTGMIGNQPQH
11	TRBV2	TRBJ2-7	ASTETDSYEQY
15	TRBV4-2	TRBJ2-3	ASSQDSWRTTTDTQY
12	TRBV18	TRBJ2-5	ASSPEGTRETQY
13	TRBV21-1	TRBJ2-7	ATPLRGGSYYEQY
13	TRBV7-2	TRBJ2-5	ASSLGPSVQETQY
12	TRBV5-1	TRBJ2-1	ASSLLLAENEQF
11	TRBV2	TRBJ1-5	ASSYQQGQPQH
11	TRBV29-1	TRBJ2-7	SGGEGHPYEQY
10	TRBV5-1	TRBJ1-1	ASSNGQGEAF
11	TRBV9	TRBJ2-4	ASSTRQGNIQY
11	TRBV5-5	TRBJ1-5	ASSLEAGQPQH
10	TRBV2	TRBJ2-7	ASSPGRGEQY
14	TRBV29-1	TRBJ2-2	SVTATSATNTGELF
14	TRBV6-2/TRBV6-3	TRBJ2-7	ASSSGQGAVSYEQY
9	TRBV7-9	TRBJ2-1	ASRTINEQF
11	TRBV27	TRBJ1-1	ASSTRQGTEAF
15	TRBV27	TRBJ2-7	ASSLPPGTGKPNEQY
13	TRBV5-4	TRBJ2-1	ASSLYRGPYNEQF
12	TRBV5-1	TRBJ2-5	ASRLAQLQETQY
12	TRBV25-1	TRBJ2-1	ASSGGRYYNEQF
13	TRBV6-5	TRBJ1-2	ATKPTGTGERGYT